The clone carrying this T cell receptor (beta chain) is termed medium-sized (0.01 to 0.1%). The antigen is not known. This CDR3 is built from 14 residues. Per germline, CDR1 MNHEY and CDR2 SVGAGI. Trimming removed 4 bases from V and 6 bases from J, with 14 bases in between. This entry comes from a study of T-cell reconstitution after alpha-beta-depleted transplantation in children. Unique molecular identifiers were incorporated during preparation of the TCRbeta library. In TCRdb, the PCR reads were re-called with MiXCR into one record per CDR3 protein. The repertoire holds over 5,000 distinct CDR3 sequences, with roughly 16% as singletons. Study-level findings and limits: Certain patients had high TCRbeta diversity at day 60, and it came from recipient T cells and thymic progenitors that survived. Several hundred expanded graft clones reportedly were the source of alpha-beta T cells about two months after transplant. By one year post-transplant, T-cell counts and diversity largely arose from T cells that were newly produced.

The chain links TRBV6-5 to TRBJ2-3; no clear D gene. This clonotype was sampled from a male patient between 10 and 17 years old who had a stem cell transplant for acute myeloid leukemia, so the T cells may come from the graft donor. The sample here was PBMCs, mostly from graft donor cells, taken 60 days after TCRalphabeta/CD19-depleted stem cell transplant. CDR3 loop: CASSLDTVVDTQYF. The CDR3 region has the DNA TGTGCCAGCAGTTTAGACACGGTGGTTGATACGCAGTATTTT.